This is a list of T cell receptor beta chains from one sample in a study of blood T cell repertoires in COVID-19. Assay: immunoSEQ multiplex PCR; the TCRdb copy retains only in-frame clones and omits some. Of hundreds of thousands of clones listed, roughly four fifths are singletons. Sequencing used peripheral blood. Every receptor here comes from a woman in her fifties or sixties with acute or convalescent COVID-19. CDR3s include the opening cysteine and the closing phenylalanine or tryptophan. The order of the fields is clone size, V gene, D gene, J gene, CDR3 protein, CDR3 DNA. D genes are given only for firm matches. Not all rows give a size; the values are once, few, many and, for expanded clones, a class.

size: -
V: TRBV7-9
D: TRBD1
J: TRBJ2-7
CDR3: CASSFTGTGGEQYF
DNA: TGTGCCAGCAGCTTTACCGGGACAGGGGGCGAGCAGTACTTC

size: -
V: TRBV5-5
D: -
J: TRBJ1-3
CDR3: CASSLDGVSGNTIYF
DNA: TGTGCCAGCAGCTTAGACGGGGTATCTGGAAACACCATATATTTT

size: -
V: TRBV10-1
D: TRBD2
J: TRBJ2-3
CDR3: CASSEFTSGITDTQYF
DNA: TGCGCCAGCAGTGAGTTCACTAGCGGGATTACAGATACGCAGTATTTT

size: -
V: TRBV29-1
D: -
J: TRBJ2-7
CDR3: CSVRDSLRGEQYF
DNA: TGCAGCGTTCGAGACAGCTTAAGGGGCGAGCAGTACTTC

size: -
V: TRBV5-1
D: TRBD2
J: TRBJ2-5
CDR3: CASSRDARGGRETQYF
DNA: TGCGCCAGCAGCCGCGACGCCCGGGGGGGGCGCGAGACCCAGTACTTC

size: -
V: TRBV4-2
D: -
J: TRBJ1-3
CDR3: CASSQRIDRSSGNTIYF
DNA: TGTGCCAGCAGCCAGCGCATAGACAGGAGCTCTGGAAACACCATATATTTT

size: -
V: TRBV4-1
D: TRBD2
J: TRBJ2-3
CDR3: CASSQEPAGGPTDTQYF
DNA: TGCGCCAGCAGCCAAGAACCCGCGGGAGGGCCGACAGATACGCAGTATTTT

size: -
V: TRBV7-9
D: TRBD2
J: TRBJ2-7
CDR3: CASSLPPGLAGVYEQYF
DNA: TGTGCCAGCAGCCTACCTCCGGGACTAGCGGGAGTCTACGAGCAGTACTTC

size: -
V: TRBV25-1
D: TRBD2
J: TRBJ2-5
CDR3: CASSDGRTSGAGETQYF
DNA: TGTGCCAGCAGTGACGGAAGGACTAGCGGGGCTGGGGAGACCCAGTACTTC

size: once
V: TRBV18
D: TRBD2
J: TRBJ2-1
CDR3: CASSPIRRTSGVPYEQFF
DNA: TGTGCCAGCTCACCCATCCGGCGGACTAGCGGGGTCCCTTATGAGCAGTTCTTC

size: -
V: TRBV15
D: -
J: TRBJ1-1
CDR3: CATSRVTGMNTEAFF
DNA: TGTGCCACCAGCAGAGTGACGGGGATGAACACTGAAGCTTTCTTT

size: once
V: TRBV7-8
D: -
J: TRBJ1-2
CDR3: CASSSMTGSGYGYTF
DNA: TGTGCCAGCAGCTCAATGACGGGGTCCGGCTATGGCTACACCTTC

size: once
V: TRBV29-1
D: -
J: TRBJ2-1
CDR3: CSVTSYNEQFF
DNA: TGCAGCGTTACTTCCTACAATGAGCAGTTCTTC

size: -
V: TRBV20-1
D: TRBD2
J: TRBJ2-1
CDR3: CSASISGSLNEQFF
DNA: TGCAGTGCTAGTATTAGCGGGAGTTTAAATGAGCAGTTCTTC

size: once
V: TRBV4-1
D: TRBD2
J: TRBJ2-7
CDR3: CASSVTSGRTYEQYF
DNA: TGCGCCAGCAGCGTTACTAGCGGGCGTACCTACGAGCAGTACTTC

size: -
V: TRBV20-1
D: -
J: TRBJ2-7
CDR3: CSAGAYEQYF
DNA: TGCAGTGCAGGGGCGTACGAGCAGTACTTC

size: -
V: TRBV5-1
D: TRBD1
J: TRBJ1-1
CDR3: CASSLLQGDTEAFF
DNA: TGCGCCAGCAGCTTGTTACAGGGGGACACTGAAGCTTTCTTT

size: -
V: TRBV7-9
D: TRBD1
J: TRBJ2-7
CDR3: CASSFSPGQGPGEQYF
DNA: TGTGCCAGCAGTTTTAGTCCGGGACAGGGGCCGGGGGAGCAGTACTTC

size: -
V: TRBV5-1
D: -
J: TRBJ1-4
CDR3: CASSLGVANEKLFF
DNA: TGCGCCAGCAGCCTCGGGGTGGCTAATGAAAAACTGTTTTTT

size: -
V: TRBV4-3
D: -
J: TRBJ1-6
CDR3: CASSQDKRDSPLHF
DNA: TGCGCCAGCAGCCAAGATAAGAGGGATTCACCCCTCCACTTT

size: -
V: TRBV6-5
D: -
J: TRBJ1-6
CDR3: CASSYRGSESPLHF
DNA: TGTGCCAGCAGTTACAGGGGGTCTGAGTCACCCCTCCACTTT

size: -
V: TRBV12-3/TRBV12-4
D: TRBD1
J: TRBJ1-2
CDR3: CASRTGDGYTF
DNA: TGTGCCAGCAGGACAGGGGACGGCTACACCTTC